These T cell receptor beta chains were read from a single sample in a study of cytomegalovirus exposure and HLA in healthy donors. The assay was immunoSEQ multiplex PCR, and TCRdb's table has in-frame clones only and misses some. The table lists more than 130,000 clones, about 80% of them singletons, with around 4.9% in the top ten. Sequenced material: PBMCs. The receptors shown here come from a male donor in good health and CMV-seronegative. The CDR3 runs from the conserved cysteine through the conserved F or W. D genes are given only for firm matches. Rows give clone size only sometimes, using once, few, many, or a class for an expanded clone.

cdr3_aa: CASSPNREETQYF
cdr3_nt: TGTGCCAGCAGCCCGAACAGGGAGGAGACCCAGTACTTC
clone_size: NA
v_call: TRBV11-2
d_call: NA
j_call: TRBJ2-5

cdr3_aa: CASSQDFPEETGDTEAFF
cdr3_nt: TGCGCCAGCAGCCAAGATTTCCCGGAGGAGACAGGTGACACTGAAGCTTTCTTT
clone_size: few
v_call: TRBV4-3
d_call: NA
j_call: TRBJ1-1

cdr3_aa: CASSSLDRGPPGAQHF
cdr3_nt: TGTGCCAGCAGTTCCCTGGACAGGGGACCGCCGGGAGCCCAGCATTTT
clone_size: NA
v_call: TRBV6-5
d_call: TRBD1
j_call: TRBJ1-5

cdr3_aa: CASSSWDMVTDTQYF
cdr3_nt: TGTGCCAGCAGCTCCTGGGACATGGTCACAGATACGCAGTATTTT
clone_size: NA
v_call: TRBV5-5
d_call: NA
j_call: TRBJ2-3

cdr3_aa: CASSPGTGMQYF
cdr3_nt: TGTGCCAGCAGCCCGGGGACAGGGATGCAGTATTTT
clone_size: NA
v_call: TRBV7-3
d_call: TRBD1
j_call: TRBJ2-3

cdr3_aa: CASSLASGGTGELFF
cdr3_nt: TGCGCCAGCAGCTTGGCCAGCGGGGGGACCGGGGAGCTGTTTTTT
clone_size: NA
v_call: TRBV5-1
d_call: TRBD2
j_call: TRBJ2-2

cdr3_aa: CASSVGTFTGTQYF
cdr3_nt: TGTGCCAGCAGCGTTGGAACGTTCACGGGGACCCAGTACTTC
clone_size: NA
v_call: TRBV6-4
d_call: NA
j_call: TRBJ2-5

cdr3_aa: CASSEGQGVYGYTF
cdr3_nt: TGTGCCAGCAGTGAAGGACAGGGGGTCTATGGCTACACCTTC
clone_size: few
v_call: TRBV6-1
d_call: TRBD1
j_call: TRBJ1-2

cdr3_aa: CAASGAPTYEQYF
cdr3_nt: TGTGCCGCCTCGGGAGCGCCGACCTACGAGCAGTACTTC
clone_size: NA
v_call: TRBV6-5
d_call: NA
j_call: TRBJ2-7

cdr3_aa: CASSPLSRVLNSGNTIYF
cdr3_nt: TGTGCCAGCTCACCACTTTCACGAGTCCTTAACTCTGGAAACACCATATATTTT
clone_size: NA
v_call: TRBV18
d_call: NA
j_call: TRBJ1-3

cdr3_aa: CASSFPGYEQYF
cdr3_nt: TGTGCCAGCAGTTTTCCAGGGTACGAGCAGTACTTC
clone_size: NA
v_call: TRBV27
d_call: NA
j_call: TRBJ2-7

cdr3_aa: CASTQNKNTEAFF
cdr3_nt: TGTGCCAGCACCCAGAATAAGAACACTGAAGCTTTCTTT
clone_size: NA
v_call: TRBV7-8
d_call: NA
j_call: TRBJ1-1

cdr3_aa: CASSRGGANTEAFF
cdr3_nt: TGTGCCAGCAGTCGAGGGGGAGCGAACACTGAAGCTTTCTTT
clone_size: NA
v_call: TRBV5-4
d_call: NA
j_call: TRBJ1-1

cdr3_aa: CASSQGRGQAWMYEQYF
cdr3_nt: TGTGCCAGCAGCCAAGGTAGAGGGCAGGCTTGGATGTACGAGCAGTACTTC
clone_size: NA
v_call: TRBV14
d_call: NA
j_call: TRBJ2-7

cdr3_aa: CASSQQTSAVQETQYF
cdr3_nt: TGCGCCAGCAGCCAACAGACTAGTGCGGTCCAAGAGACCCAGTACTTC
clone_size: NA
v_call: TRBV4-3
d_call: NA
j_call: TRBJ2-5

cdr3_aa: CAWSEGLEQYF
cdr3_nt: TGTGCCTGGAGTGAGGGGCTCGAGCAGTACTTC
clone_size: NA
v_call: TRBV30
d_call: NA
j_call: TRBJ2-7

cdr3_aa: CASREQGMAEAFF
cdr3_nt: TGTGCCAGCAGAGAACAGGGGATGGCTGAAGCTTTCTTT
clone_size: NA
v_call: TRBV6-5
d_call: TRBD1
j_call: TRBJ1-1

cdr3_aa: CSVEVTTGVGGYTF
cdr3_nt: TGCAGCGTTGAAGTTACGACAGGGGTCGGCGGCTACACCTTC
clone_size: NA
v_call: TRBV29-1
d_call: TRBD1
j_call: TRBJ1-2

cdr3_aa: CASSYLNTIYF
cdr3_nt: TGTGCCAGCAGTTACCTGAACACCATATATTTT
clone_size: once
v_call: TRBV6-5
d_call: NA
j_call: TRBJ1-3

cdr3_aa: CASTPLGTVAGELFF
cdr3_nt: TGTGCCAGCACTCCCCTCGGGACAGTGGCCGGGGAGCTGTTTTTT
clone_size: NA
v_call: TRBV7-2
d_call: TRBD1
j_call: TRBJ2-2

cdr3_aa: CASSLTGGDSYEQYF
cdr3_nt: TGTGCCAGCAGCTTGACAGGGGGCGATTCCTACGAGCAGTACTTC
clone_size: NA
v_call: TRBV7-3
d_call: TRBD1
j_call: TRBJ2-7

cdr3_aa: CASSGPSGGETQYF
cdr3_nt: TGCGCCAGCAGCGGACCCTCAGGGGGCGAGACCCAGTACTTC
clone_size: NA
v_call: TRBV5-1
d_call: TRBD1
j_call: TRBJ2-5

cdr3_aa: CASSFRQGYFLGAYEQYF
cdr3_nt: TGTGCCAGCAGCTTTCGACAGGGGTATTTTCTAGGGGCCTACGAGCAGTACTTC
clone_size: NA
v_call: TRBV7-2
d_call: TRBD1
j_call: TRBJ2-7

cdr3_aa: CASSVLAGETDTQYF
cdr3_nt: TGTGCCAGCAGTGTACTAGCGGGAGAGACAGATACGCAGTATTTT
clone_size: few
v_call: TRBV25-1
d_call: TRBD2
j_call: TRBJ2-3

cdr3_aa: CASGLLDQPQHF
cdr3_nt: TGTGCTAGTGGTCTCCTTGATCAGCCCCAGCATTTT
clone_size: few
v_call: TRBV12-5
d_call: NA
j_call: TRBJ1-5

cdr3_aa: CASSMDRGREQYF
cdr3_nt: TGTGCCAGTAGTATGGACAGGGGTCGAGAGCAGTACTTC
clone_size: NA
v_call: TRBV19
d_call: TRBD1
j_call: TRBJ2-7

cdr3_aa: CASSLVLPGAPLHF
cdr3_nt: TGTGCCAGCAGCTTAGTTCTTCCCGGGGCACCCCTCCACTTT
clone_size: NA
v_call: TRBV7-9
d_call: NA
j_call: TRBJ1-6

cdr3_aa: CASSYRERNEQYF
cdr3_nt: TGTGCCAGCAGCTATAGGGAGAGGAACGAGCAGTACTTC
clone_size: few
v_call: TRBV11-2
d_call: NA
j_call: TRBJ2-7

cdr3_aa: CASSFLLSGTGKQETQYF
cdr3_nt: TGCGCCAGCAGCTTTCTTTTATCGGGGACAGGGAAACAAGAGACCCAGTACTTC
clone_size: NA
v_call: TRBV5-1
d_call: TRBD1
j_call: TRBJ2-5

cdr3_aa: CASSIMGAEQYF
cdr3_nt: TGTGCCAGTAGTATCATGGGGGCCGAGCAGTACTTC
clone_size: NA
v_call: TRBV19
d_call: NA
j_call: TRBJ2-7

cdr3_aa: CASSRLTTNSPLHF
cdr3_nt: TGTGCCAGCAGTCGACTCACGACGAATTCACCCCTCCACTTT
clone_size: once
v_call: TRBV27
d_call: NA
j_call: TRBJ1-6

cdr3_aa: CASSPKRSTDTQYF
cdr3_nt: TGTGCCAGCAGCCCTAAGAGGAGCACAGATACGCAGTATTTT
clone_size: once
v_call: TRBV7-2
d_call: NA
j_call: TRBJ2-3

cdr3_aa: CATSRVGQGGTDTQYF
cdr3_nt: TGTGCCACCAGCAGAGTGGGACAGGGGGGCACAGATACGCAGTATTTT
clone_size: NA
v_call: TRBV15
d_call: TRBD1
j_call: TRBJ2-3

cdr3_aa: CASSPYCPFYEQYF
cdr3_nt: TGTGCCAGCAGCCCCTATTGTCCGTTCTACGAGCAGTACTTC
clone_size: NA
v_call: TRBV7-3
d_call: NA
j_call: TRBJ2-7

cdr3_aa: CASSSTGTHEQYF
cdr3_nt: TGCGCCAGCAGCTCGACAGGGACCCACGAGCAGTACTTC
clone_size: NA
v_call: TRBV5-1
d_call: TRBD1
j_call: TRBJ2-7

cdr3_aa: CASSPGGYGANVLTF
cdr3_nt: TGTGCCAGCAGCCCAGGGGGGTATGGGGCCAACGTCCTGACTTTC
clone_size: NA
v_call: TRBV7-3
d_call: NA
j_call: TRBJ2-6

cdr3_aa: CASSQASGGRNTGELFF
cdr3_nt: TGTGCCAGCAGCCAGGCTTCGGGGGGCCGAAACACCGGGGAGCTGTTTTTT
clone_size: NA
v_call: TRBV4-2
d_call: NA
j_call: TRBJ2-2

cdr3_aa: CASSTGTWIYEQYF
cdr3_nt: TGTGCCAGCAGCACCGGGACATGGATCTACGAGCAGTACTTC
clone_size: NA
v_call: TRBV11-2
d_call: NA
j_call: TRBJ2-7

cdr3_aa: CASSQEATDNSPLHF
cdr3_nt: TGCGCCAGCAGTCAAGAAGCGACAGATAATTCACCCCTCCACTTT
clone_size: NA
v_call: TRBV4-3
d_call: NA
j_call: TRBJ1-6

cdr3_aa: CASSPNAGGIGYGYTF
cdr3_nt: TGTGCCAGCAGCCCAAACGCTGGGGGCATTGGCTATGGCTACACCTTC
clone_size: NA
v_call: TRBV4-2
d_call: NA
j_call: TRBJ1-2

cdr3_aa: CASSLTGGFRYGYTF
cdr3_nt: TGTGCCAGCAGCTTAACCGGGGGTTTTCGGTATGGCTACACCTTC
clone_size: NA
v_call: TRBV13
d_call: NA
j_call: TRBJ1-2

cdr3_aa: CASSFQNYEQYF
cdr3_nt: TGTGCCAGCAGTTTCCAGAACTACGAGCAGTACTTC
clone_size: few
v_call: TRBV28
d_call: NA
j_call: TRBJ2-7

cdr3_aa: CASSSSSGTVSYEQYF
cdr3_nt: TGTGCCAGCAGTTCCTCGTCCGGGACAGTTTCCTACGAGCAGTACTTC
clone_size: NA
v_call: TRBV6-5
d_call: TRBD1
j_call: TRBJ2-7

cdr3_aa: CAWSEAGAGYEKLFF
cdr3_nt: TGTGCCTGGAGTGAAGCGGGGGCCGGTTATGAAAAACTGTTTTTT
clone_size: NA
v_call: TRBV30
d_call: NA
j_call: TRBJ1-4

cdr3_aa: CASSPTGNEQFF
cdr3_nt: TGCGCCAGCAGCCCCACCGGCAATGAGCAGTTCTTC
clone_size: NA
v_call: TRBV4-3
d_call: NA
j_call: TRBJ2-1

cdr3_aa: CASSFSGGPRSREQFF
cdr3_nt: TGTGCCAGCAGCTTTAGCGGGGGCCCGCGGTCCAGGGAGCAGTTCTTC
clone_size: NA
v_call: TRBV7-2
d_call: TRBD2
j_call: TRBJ2-1

cdr3_aa: CASTRQGTQPQHF
cdr3_nt: TGTGCCAGCACCAGACAGGGTACCCAGCCCCAGCATTTT
clone_size: NA
v_call: TRBV6-1
d_call: TRBD1
j_call: TRBJ1-5

cdr3_aa: CASSPGGGLQPQHF
cdr3_nt: TGTGCCAGCTCACCAGGGGGAGGGCTTCAGCCCCAGCATTTT
clone_size: NA
v_call: TRBV18
d_call: NA
j_call: TRBJ1-5